This TCR beta chain is drawn from a study of T cell responses to AZD1222 COVID-19 vaccine. General observations from the study: Clonal diversity was possibly underestimated, and the donors were mostly white British, with more females. Repertoires were obtained solely post-peak T cell response.

The V gene end was trimmed by 4 bases and the J gene end by 7 bases; junction bases not matched to a gene: 5. The CDR3 totals 14 residues. Germline loops: CDR1 SGHTA, CDR2 FQGNSA. The repertoire was sequenced with immunoSEQ multiplex PCR; TCRdb's copy has only in-frame clones and lacks some. The sample lists 150,000 to 200,000 clones, around nine tenths seen once, with less than 4% in the top ten. Details on this clone: Its antigen is still unknown.

V gene TRBV7-2 combines with J gene TRBJ1-4; 8 nucleotides match TRBD1. The clonotype comes from an adult who received the MenACWY meningococcal vaccine as a control. The material sequenced was peripheral blood, taken 28 days after the second dose of the MenACWY control vaccine. CDR3 in DNA: TGTGCCAGCAGCTCTCGGACAGGGACTGAAAAACTGTTTTTT. It yields the protein CASSSRTGTEKLFF.